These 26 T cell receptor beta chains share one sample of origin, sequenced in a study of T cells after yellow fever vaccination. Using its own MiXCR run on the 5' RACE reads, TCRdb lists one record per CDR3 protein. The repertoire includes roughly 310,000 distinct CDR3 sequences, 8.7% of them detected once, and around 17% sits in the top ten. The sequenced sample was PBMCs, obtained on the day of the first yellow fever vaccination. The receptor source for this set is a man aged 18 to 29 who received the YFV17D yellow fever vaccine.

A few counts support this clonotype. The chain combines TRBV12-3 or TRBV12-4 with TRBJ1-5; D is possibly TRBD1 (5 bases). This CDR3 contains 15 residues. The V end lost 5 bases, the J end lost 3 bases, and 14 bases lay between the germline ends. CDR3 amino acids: CASSLQATYNQPQHF. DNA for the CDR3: TGTGCCAGCAGTCTACAGGCTACCTACAATCAGCCCCAGCATTTT.

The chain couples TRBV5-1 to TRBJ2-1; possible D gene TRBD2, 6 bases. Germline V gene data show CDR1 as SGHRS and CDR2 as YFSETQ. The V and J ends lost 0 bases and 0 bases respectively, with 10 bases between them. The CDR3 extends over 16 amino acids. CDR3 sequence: CASSLAGGLSYNEQFF. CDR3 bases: TGCGCCAGCAGCTTGGCCGGGGGTCTCTCCTACAATGAGCAGTTCTTC.

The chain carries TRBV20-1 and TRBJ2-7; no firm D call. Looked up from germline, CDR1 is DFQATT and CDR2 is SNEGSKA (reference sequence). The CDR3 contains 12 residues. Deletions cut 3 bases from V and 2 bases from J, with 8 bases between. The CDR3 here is CSASYSAYEQYV. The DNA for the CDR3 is TGCAGTGCTAGTTATTCAGCCTACGAGCAGTACGTC.

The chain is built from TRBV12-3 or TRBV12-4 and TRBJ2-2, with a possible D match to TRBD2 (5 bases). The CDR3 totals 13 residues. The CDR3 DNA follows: TGTCCAGGAGAGGAGGCGGGCACCGGGGAGCTGTTTTTT. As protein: CPGEEAGTGELFF.

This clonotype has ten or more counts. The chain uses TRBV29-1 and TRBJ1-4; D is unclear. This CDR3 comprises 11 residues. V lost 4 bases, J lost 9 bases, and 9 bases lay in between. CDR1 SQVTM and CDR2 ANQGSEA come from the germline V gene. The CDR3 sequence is CSVGDDQKLFF. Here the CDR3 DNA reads TGCAGCGTTGGCGATGACCAAAAACTGTTTTTT.

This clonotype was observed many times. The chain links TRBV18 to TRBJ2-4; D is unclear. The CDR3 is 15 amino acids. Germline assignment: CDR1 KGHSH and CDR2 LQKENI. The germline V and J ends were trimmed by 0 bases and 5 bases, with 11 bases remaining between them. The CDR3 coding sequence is TGTGCCAGCTCACCACCGTCTAGGGCGGAAAACATTCAGTACTTC. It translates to CASSPPSRAENIQYF.

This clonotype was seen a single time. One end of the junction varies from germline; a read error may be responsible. DNA of the CDR3: TGTGCCAGCAGTTTAGCCCAGTCAAGGAGCTCCTTT. As protein: CASSLAQSRSSF. The chain links TRBV12-3 or TRBV12-4 to TRBJ1-1, with D unresolved. This CDR3 contains 12 residues.

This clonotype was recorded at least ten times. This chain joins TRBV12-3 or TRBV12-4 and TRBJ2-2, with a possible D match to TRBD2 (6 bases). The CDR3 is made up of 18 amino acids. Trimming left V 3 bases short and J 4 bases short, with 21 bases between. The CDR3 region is CASSLSDSGPRGTGELFF. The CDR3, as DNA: TGTGCCAGCAGTTTGAGCGATAGCGGTCCCCGGGGCACCGGGGAGCTGTTTTTT.

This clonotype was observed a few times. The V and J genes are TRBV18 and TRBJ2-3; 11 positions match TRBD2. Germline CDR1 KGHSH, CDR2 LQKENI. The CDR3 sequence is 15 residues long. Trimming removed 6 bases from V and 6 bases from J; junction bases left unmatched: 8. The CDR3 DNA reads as TGTGCCAGCTCCCTCACTAGCGGGGGTGTCGATACGCAGTATTTT. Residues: CASSLTSGGVDTQYF.

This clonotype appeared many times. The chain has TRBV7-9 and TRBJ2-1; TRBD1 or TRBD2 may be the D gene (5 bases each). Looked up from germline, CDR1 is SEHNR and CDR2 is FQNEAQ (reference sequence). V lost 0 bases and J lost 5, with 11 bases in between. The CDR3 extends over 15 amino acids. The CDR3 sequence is CASSLAGTANNEQFF. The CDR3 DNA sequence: TGTGCCAGCAGCTTAGCCGGGACGGCCAACAATGAGCAGTTCTTC.

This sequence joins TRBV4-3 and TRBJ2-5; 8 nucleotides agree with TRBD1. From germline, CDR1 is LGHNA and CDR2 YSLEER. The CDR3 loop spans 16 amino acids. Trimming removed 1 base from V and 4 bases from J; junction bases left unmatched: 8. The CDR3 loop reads CASSQVDRTGRETQYF. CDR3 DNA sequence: TGCGCCAGCAGCCAAGTTGATAGGACAGGGAGAGAGACCCAGTACTTC.

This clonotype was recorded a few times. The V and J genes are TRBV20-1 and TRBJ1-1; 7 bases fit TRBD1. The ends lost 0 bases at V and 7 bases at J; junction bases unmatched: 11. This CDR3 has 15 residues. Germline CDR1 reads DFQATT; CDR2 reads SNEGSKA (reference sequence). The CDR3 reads CSARDRIRGADEAFF. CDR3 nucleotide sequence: TGCAGTGCTAGAGATCGTATCAGGGGGGCAGATGAAGCTTTCTTT.

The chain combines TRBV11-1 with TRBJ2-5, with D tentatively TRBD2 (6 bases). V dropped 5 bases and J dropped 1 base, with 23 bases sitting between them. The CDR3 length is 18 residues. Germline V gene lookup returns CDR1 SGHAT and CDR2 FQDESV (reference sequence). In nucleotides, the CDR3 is TGTGCCAGCAGCGGCCCTGTTTTTGATAGCGGAACCCAAGAGACCCAGTACTTC. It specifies CASSGPVFDSGTQETQYF.

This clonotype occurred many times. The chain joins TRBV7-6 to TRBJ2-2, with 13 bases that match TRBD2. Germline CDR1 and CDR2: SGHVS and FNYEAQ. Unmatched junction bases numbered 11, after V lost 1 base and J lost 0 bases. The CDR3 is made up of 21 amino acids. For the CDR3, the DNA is TGTGCCAGCAGCTTAGTTTCACGACTAGCGGGGGGACGAACGAACACCGGGGAGCTGTTTTTT. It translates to CASSLVSRLAGGRTNTGELFF. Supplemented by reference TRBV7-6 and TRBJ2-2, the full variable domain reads GAGVSQSPRYKVTKRGQDVALRCDPISGHVSLYWYRQALGQGPEFLTYFNYEAQQDKSGLPNDRFSAERPEGSISTLTIQRTEQRDSAMYRCASSLVSRLAGGRTNTGELFFGEGSRLTVL.

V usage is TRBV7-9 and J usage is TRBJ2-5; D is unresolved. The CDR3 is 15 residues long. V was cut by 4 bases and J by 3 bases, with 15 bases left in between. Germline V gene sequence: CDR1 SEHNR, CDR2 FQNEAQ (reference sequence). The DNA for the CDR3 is TGTGCCAGCAGCTCCAAGAGAGAAGAGAAAGAGACCCAGTACTTC. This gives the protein CASSSKREEKETQYF.

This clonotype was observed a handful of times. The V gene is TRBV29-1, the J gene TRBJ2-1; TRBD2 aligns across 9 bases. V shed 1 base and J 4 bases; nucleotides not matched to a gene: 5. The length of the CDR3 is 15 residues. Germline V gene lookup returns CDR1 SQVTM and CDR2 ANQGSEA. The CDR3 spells CSVEGSSGMYNEQFF. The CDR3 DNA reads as TGCAGCGTTGAAGGTTCTAGCGGGATGTACAATGAGCAGTTCTTC.

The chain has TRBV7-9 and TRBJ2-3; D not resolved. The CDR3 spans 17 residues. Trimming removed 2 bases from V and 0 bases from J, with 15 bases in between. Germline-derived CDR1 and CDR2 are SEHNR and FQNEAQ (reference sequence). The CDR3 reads CASSLWSRGPSTDTQYF. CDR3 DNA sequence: TGTGCCAGCAGCTTATGGTCCCGCGGACCTAGCACAGATACGCAGTATTTT.

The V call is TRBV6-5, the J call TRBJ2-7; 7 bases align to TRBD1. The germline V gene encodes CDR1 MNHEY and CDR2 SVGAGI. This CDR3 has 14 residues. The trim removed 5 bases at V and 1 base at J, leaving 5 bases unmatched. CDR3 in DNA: TGTGCCAGCAGTCACAGACAGGGTTCCTACGAGCAGTACTTC. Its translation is CASSHRQGSYEQYF.

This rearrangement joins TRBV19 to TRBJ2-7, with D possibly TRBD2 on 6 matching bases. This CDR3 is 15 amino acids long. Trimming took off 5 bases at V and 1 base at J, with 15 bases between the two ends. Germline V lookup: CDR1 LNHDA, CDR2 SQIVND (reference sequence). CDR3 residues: CASSAAGSPSYEQYF. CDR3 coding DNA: TGTGCCAGTAGTGCCGCGGGGTCCCCGTCCTACGAGCAGTACTTC.

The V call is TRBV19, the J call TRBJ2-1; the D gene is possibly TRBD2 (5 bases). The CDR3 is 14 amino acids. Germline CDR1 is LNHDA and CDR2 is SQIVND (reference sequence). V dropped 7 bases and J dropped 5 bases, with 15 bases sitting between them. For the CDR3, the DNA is TGTGCCAGTAACCCCCTGGACGGGGACAATGAGCAGTTCTTC. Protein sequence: CASNPLDGDNEQFF.

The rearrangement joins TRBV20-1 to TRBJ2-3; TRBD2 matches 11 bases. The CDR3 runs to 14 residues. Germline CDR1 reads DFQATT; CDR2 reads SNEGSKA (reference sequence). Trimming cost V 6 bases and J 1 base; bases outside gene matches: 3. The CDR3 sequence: CSAPGLAGTDTQYF. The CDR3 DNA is TGCAGTGCCCCGGGACTAGCGGGCACAGATACGCAGTATTTT.

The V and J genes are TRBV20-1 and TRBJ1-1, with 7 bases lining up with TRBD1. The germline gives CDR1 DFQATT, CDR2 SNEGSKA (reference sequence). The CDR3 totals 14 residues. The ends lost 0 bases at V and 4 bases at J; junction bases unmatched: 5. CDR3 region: CSARERGPSTEAFF. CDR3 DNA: TGCAGTGCTAGAGAAAGGGGGCCGAGCACTGAAGCTTTCTTT.

CDR3 sequence: CASSQDHARSGELFF. CDR3 in DNA: TGCGCCAGCAGCCAAGACCACGCCCGCTCCGGGGAGCTGTTTTTT. The chain employs TRBV4-3 and TRBJ2-2; D is unresolved. The V and J ends lost 0 bases and 6 bases respectively, with 11 bases between them. CDR3 length equals 15 residues. Germline V gives CDR1 LGHNA, CDR2 YSLEER.

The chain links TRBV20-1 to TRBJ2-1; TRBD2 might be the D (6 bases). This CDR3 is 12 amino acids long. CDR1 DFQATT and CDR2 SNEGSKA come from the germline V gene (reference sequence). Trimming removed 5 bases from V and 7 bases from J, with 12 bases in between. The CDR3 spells CSAGRGRNEQFF. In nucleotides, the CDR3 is TGCAGTGCTGGGCGGGGTCGGAATGAGCAGTTCTTC.

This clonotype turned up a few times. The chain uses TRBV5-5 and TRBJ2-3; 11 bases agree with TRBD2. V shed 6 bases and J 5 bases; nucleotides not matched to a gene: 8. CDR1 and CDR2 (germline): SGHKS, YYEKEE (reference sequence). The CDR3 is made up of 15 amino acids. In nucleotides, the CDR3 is TGTGCCAGCACCAGACTAGCGGGGATCGGAGATACGCAGTATTTT. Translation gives CASTRLAGIGDTQYF. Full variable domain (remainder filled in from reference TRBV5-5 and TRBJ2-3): DAGVTQSPTHLIKTRGQQVTLRCSPISGHKSVSWYQQVLGQGPQFIFQYYEKEERGRGNFPDRFSARQFPNYSSELNVNALLLGDSALYLCASTRLAGIGDTQYFGPGTRLTVL.

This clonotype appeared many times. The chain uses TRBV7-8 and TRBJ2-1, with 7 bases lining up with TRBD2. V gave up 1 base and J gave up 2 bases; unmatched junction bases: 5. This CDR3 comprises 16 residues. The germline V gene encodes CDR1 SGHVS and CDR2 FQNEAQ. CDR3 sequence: CASSLDQRGTYNEQFF. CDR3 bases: TGTGCCAGCAGCTTAGACCAGCGGGGTACCTACAATGAGCAGTTCTTC.